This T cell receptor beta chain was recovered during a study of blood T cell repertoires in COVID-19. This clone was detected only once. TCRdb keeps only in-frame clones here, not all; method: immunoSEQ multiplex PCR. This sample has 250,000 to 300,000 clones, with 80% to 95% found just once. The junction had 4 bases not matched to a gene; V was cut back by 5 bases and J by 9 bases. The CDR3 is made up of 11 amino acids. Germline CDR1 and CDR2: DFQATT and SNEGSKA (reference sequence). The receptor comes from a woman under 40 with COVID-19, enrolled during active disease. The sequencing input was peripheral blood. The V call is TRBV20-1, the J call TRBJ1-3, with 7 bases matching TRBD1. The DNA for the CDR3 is TGCAGTGCTGACAGGGTCGGCACCATATATTTT. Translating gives CSADRVGTIYF.